The 18 T cell receptor beta chains presented below share a single source sample, sequenced in a study of early T cells in non-severe SARS-CoV-2 infection. MiXCR was run by TCRdb on the 5' RACE reads, yielding one entry per CDR3 protein. The sample contains about 58,000 distinct CDR3 sequences, under 15% of which appear only once. The sequenced material came from whole blood. Receptors originate from an adult who was a healthcare worker with PCR-confirmed SARS-CoV-2 infection or an uninfected control (not recorded which).

This clonotype was detected a few times. V and J are TRBV28 and TRBJ2-7, with TRBD2 identical over 7 bases. The CDR3 is 16 residues long. Germline V gene data show CDR1 as MDHEN and CDR2 as SYDVKM. J was trimmed by 5 bases and V by 5 bases; bases with no gene match: 15. This CDR3 reads CASSPWISGGTHEQYF. In nucleotides, the CDR3 is TGTGCCAGCAGTCCCTGGATTTCGGGAGGCACCCACGAGCAGTACTTC.

This clonotype turned up a few times. This rearrangement joins TRBV24-1 to TRBJ2-3; 7 bases map to TRBD1. With 3 bases clipped from V and 4 bases from J, the junction kept 9 bases outside the gene matches. CDR3 length: 16 residues. The germline V gene encodes CDR1 KGHDR and CDR2 SFDVKD. The CDR3: CATSDTMGQTSDTQYF. The CDR3 DNA is TGTGCCACCAGTGATACTATGGGACAGACGTCAGATACGCAGTATTTT.

This clonotype showed up many times. The chain combines TRBV28 with TRBJ2-7, with D perhaps being TRBD1 or TRBD2 (6 bases each). This CDR3 spans 12 amino acids. The V end lost 11 bases, the J end lost 2 bases, and 13 bases lay between the germline ends. CDR1 is MDHEN, CDR2 SYDVKM, per germline. CDR3 in amino acids: CAVRGTTYEQYF. CDR3 DNA sequence: TGTGCCGTGCGCGGGACAACCTACGAGCAGTACTTC.

This clonotype was observed a few times. V usage is TRBV5-1 and J usage is TRBJ2-1; no definite D call. This CDR3 has 14 residues. V dropped 6 bases and J dropped 4 bases, with 14 bases sitting between them. In germline, CDR1 is SGHRS, CDR2 YFSETQ. The CDR3 DNA reads TGCGCCAGCACCCCCGAGGACGCGTACAATGAGCAGTTCTTC. Its protein is CASTPEDAYNEQFF. The entire variable domain, with the rest obtained from reference TRBV5-1 and TRBJ2-1, is as follows: KAGVTQTPRYLIKTRGQQVTLSCSPISGHRSVSWYQQTPGQGLQFLFEYFSETQRNKGNFPGRFSGRQFSNSRSEMNVSTLELGDSALYLCASTPEDAYNEQFFGPGTRLTVL.

In this sample, this clonotype turned up once. The rearrangement joins TRBV29-1 to TRBJ2-7, with D perhaps assigned TRBD1 or TRBD2 (5 bases each). Trimming left V 4 bases short and J 6 bases short, with 13 bases between. CDR1 SQVTM and CDR2 ANQGSEA come from the germline V gene. CDR3 size: 12 residues. CDR3 protein: CSVGTGGGEQYF. The CDR3 DNA is TGCAGCGTTGGCACAGGAGGTGGCGAGCAGTACTTC.

This clonotype was picked up many times. The rearrangement uses TRBV7-9 and TRBJ2-7; 16 nucleotides agree with TRBD2. The CDR3 is 18 residues long. Germline-derived CDR1 and CDR2 are SEHNR and FQNEAQ (reference sequence). J was trimmed by 5 bases and V by 5 bases; bases with no gene match: 12. The chain's CDR3 is CASSDTGTSGRAANEQYF. In DNA form, the CDR3 reads TGTGCCAGCAGCGATACCGGGACTAGCGGGAGGGCCGCTAACGAGCAGTACTTC. The full variable domain, with the rest looked up from reference TRBV7-9 and TRBJ2-7, is DTGVSQNPRHKITKRGQNVTFRCDPISEHNRLYWYRQTLGQGPEFLTYFQNEAQLEKSRLLSDRFSAERPKGSFSTLEIQRTEQGDSAMYLCASSDTGTSGRAANEQYFGPGTRLTVT.

The chain is built from TRBV29-1 and TRBJ2-1, with 12 bases fitting TRBD2. The CDR3 contains 19 residues. Germline-derived CDR1 and CDR2 are SQVTM and ANQGSEA. Trimming took 7 bases from V and 0 from J; bases not matched to a gene: 16. In DNA form, the CDR3 reads TGCAGCGCCCAGGACGCCGGGACTAGCGGGTTAAGCTCCTACAATGAGCAGTTCTTC. It is translated as CSAQDAGTSGLSSYNEQFF.

This clonotype was recorded many times. The chain links TRBV7-2 to TRBJ1-4; the D is unclear. From germline, CDR1 is SGHTA and CDR2 FQGNSA. The CDR3 has 15 amino acids. The V and J ends lost 1 base and 1 base respectively, with 7 bases between them. CDR3 amino acids: CASSLGVITNEKLFF. The CDR3 DNA is TGTGCCAGCAGCTTAGGTGTTATAACTAATGAAAAACTGTTTTTT.

This clonotype was observed many times. This rearrangement joins TRBV28 to TRBJ2-6, with unresolved D. Germline V lookup: CDR1 MDHEN, CDR2 SYDVKM. This CDR3 is 16 amino acids long. V was pared by 3 bases and J by 0 bases, with 9 bases between. In DNA form, the CDR3 reads TGTGCCAGCAGTTTCTCGTGGAACTCTGGGGCCAACGTCCTGACTTTC. It encodes CASSFSWNSGANVLTF.

V is TRBV5-1 and J is TRBJ2-2, with unresolved D. The CDR3 covers 13 residues. The V gene lost 2 bases and the J gene lost 3 bases, with 5 bases spanning the gap. CDR1 is SGHRS and CDR2 is YFSETQ in the germline V gene. CDR3 coding DNA: TGCGCCAGCAGCTTTCTAGACACCGGGGAGCTGTTTTTT. This codes for CASSFLDTGELFF.

This clonotype was counted only a few times. This rearrangement joins TRBV29-1 to TRBJ2-1; TRBD1 is a possible D gene (5 bases). Germline V gives CDR1 SQVTM, CDR2 ANQGSEA. V lost 3 bases and J 3 bases, leaving 6 bases between the germline ends. The CDR3 is made up of 12 amino acids. The CDR3: CSVDDSYNEQFF. The CDR3 region has the DNA TGCAGCGTTGATGACAGCTACAATGAGCAGTTCTTC.

This clonotype was picked up a small number of times. This chain connects TRBV28 to TRBJ1-2; D is undetermined. The germline V gene has CDR1 MDHEN and CDR2 SYDVKM. This CDR3 has 12 amino acids. V was clipped by 4 bases and J by 4 bases, with 7 bases between them. CDR3 sequence (DNA): TGTGCCAGCAGTTACTTAAGCTATGGCTACACCTTC. Translating gives CASSYLSYGYTF.

This clonotype showed up just a few times. This chain joins TRBV7-6 and TRBJ2-5; D not certain. Germline CDR1 and CDR2: SGHVS and FNYEAQ. Trimming cost V 7 bases and J 1 base, with 10 bases left between them. The length of the CDR3 is 13 residues. The CDR3 nucleotides are TGTGCCAGCAACCGCGGACCCCAAGAGACCCAGTACTTC. Its protein product is CASNRGPQETQYF.

Only a few counts were recorded for this clonotype. J is TRBJ2-7 and V is TRBV7-6, with 14 bases matching TRBD2. CDR1 SGHVS and CDR2 FNYEAQ come from the germline V gene. The CDR3 runs 15 residues. V was pared by 6 bases and J by 7 bases, with 8 bases of the junction left unmatched. CDR3 amino acids: CASSSPGLAGVEQYF. The CDR3 nucleotides are TGTGCCAGCAGTTCCCCGGGACTAGCGGGAGTAGAGCAGTACTTC.

This clonotype was detected ten times or more. J is TRBJ2-2 and V is TRBV28; maybe TRBD1 (5 bases). The CDR3 is made up of 15 amino acids. V was cut by 3 bases and J by 4 bases, with 12 bases left in between. Germline V CDR1 and CDR2: MDHEN, SYDVKM. The CDR3, as DNA: TGTGCCAGCAGTTTGGCCAGTACAGGCACCGGGGAGCTGTTTTTT. This sequence encodes CASSLASTGTGELFF.

In its sample, this clonotype was seen many times. This sequence joins TRBV2 and TRBJ2-3; D is possibly TRBD2 (6 bases). The V end lost 5 bases, the J end lost 3 bases, and 12 bases lay between the germline ends. This CDR3 has 14 residues. The germline V gene encodes CDR1 SNHLY and CDR2 FYNNEI. CDR3 sequence: CASSSTRGTDTQYF. The CDR3 DNA is TGTGCCAGCAGTTCCACCCGGGGGACAGATACGCAGTATTTT.

The chain has TRBV27 and TRBJ2-7; D possibly uses TRBD1 or TRBD2 (5 bases each). Between the trimmed V and J ends, which lost 6 bases and 4 bases, there was a span of 16 bases. Germline V gene data show CDR1 as MNHEY and CDR2 as SMNVEV (reference sequence). The CDR3 is 14 amino acids. The CDR3 region has the DNA TGTGCCAGCAGATCCGGGACCGTAGGGTACGAGCAGTACTTC. As protein: CASRSGTVGYEQYF.

The rearrangement links TRBV7-9 to TRBJ1-2; 8 bases match TRBD1. Per germline, CDR1 SEHNR and CDR2 FQNEAQ (reference sequence). The CDR3 runs 15 residues. After removal of 5 bases from V and 6 bases from J, the junction contained 11 bases not matched to a gene. CDR3: CASSHGQGGRDGYTF. As DNA, the CDR3 is TGTGCCAGCAGCCACGGACAGGGCGGACGCGATGGCTACACCTTC. Combining the CDR3 with reference TRBV7-9 and TRBJ1-2 gives the whole variable domain DTGVSQNPRHKITKRGQNVTFRCDPISEHNRLYWYRQTLGQGPEFLTYFQNEAQLEKSRLLSDRFSAERPKGSFSTLEIQRTEQGDSAMYLCASSHGQGGRDGYTFGSGTRLTVV.